The 26 T cell receptor beta chains reported below all come from one sample, sequenced in a study of tumor and adjacent non-tumor tissue in lung cancer. RNA was extracted from bulk tissue without any cell sorting. Three rounds of nested PCR, following a modified ARM-PCR protocol, produced the TCRbeta library. TCRdb itself ran the multiplex PCR reads through MiXCR, one entry per CDR3 protein. The repertoire holds 77,000 or so distinct CDR3 sequences, more than 60% seen once, with approximately 12% in the top ten. The sample comprised lung tumor tissue. The receptors were sampled from a woman aged 45-59 years with non-small cell lung cancer.

By share, this clonotype ranks as medium-sized (0.01 to 0.1%). This rearrangement joins TRBV6-5 to TRBJ1-1, with 7 nucleotides matching TRBD1. V lost 2 bases to trimming and J lost 0 bases; unmatched junction nucleotides: 0. CDR3 size: 14 residues. CDR1 is MNHEY and CDR2 is SVGAGI in the germline V gene. CDR3 nucleotides: TGTGCCAGCAGTTACGGACAGGTGAACACTGAAGCTTTCTTT. Translating it yields CASSYGQVNTEAFF.

A note on this clonotype: A much larger clone is a single base away; this may be a read error. J is TRBJ2-3 and V is TRBV7-2, with TRBD2 matching 7 bases. CDR1 is SGHTA and CDR2 is FQGNSA in the germline V gene. The CDR3 totals 16 residues. The CDR3: CASNLALGRETDTQYF. The DNA for the CDR3 is TGTGCCAGCAACTTAGCGCTAGGGCGGGAGACAGATACGCAGTATTTT.

This sequence joins TRBV6-2 or TRBV6-3 and TRBJ2-3; weak D call: TRBD1 (6 bases). The CDR3 has 14 amino acids. Germline V gives CDR1 MNHEY, CDR2 SVGEGT. Trimming removed 5 bases from V and 4 bases from J, with 13 bases in between. The CDR3 is CASSMDSEADTQYF. The DNA of the CDR3 is TGTGCCAGCAGTATGGACAGCGAAGCAGATACGCAGTATTTT.

A remark on this clonotype: A junction boundary mismatches the germline segment, possibly from a read error. The CDR3 spells CASRFRNREADIQYF. Written as DNA, the CDR3 is TGTGCCAGCAGGTTCCGGAACAGGGAGGCGGACATTCAGTACTTC. The chain carries TRBV5-1 and TRBJ2-4, with D perhaps being TRBD1 or TRBD2 (6 bases each). Germline V CDR1 and CDR2: SGHRS, YFSETQ. This CDR3 has 15 residues.

A note on this clonotype: At one boundary the junction diverges from the germline segment, which might be a read error. The CDR3 reads CASSLRHGEGGDLFF. CDR3 coding DNA: TGCGCCAGCAGCCTCCGACATGGGGAGGGCGGGGACCTGTTTTTT. This rearrangement joins TRBV4-1 to TRBJ2-2, with 7 nucleotides matching TRBD2. The CDR3 length is 15 residues. Germline V gene lookup returns CDR1 MGHRA and CDR2 YSYEKL.

This sequence joins TRBV11-2 and TRBJ1-2, with D possibly TRBD1 on 5 matching bases. CDR1 is SGHAT, CDR2 FQNNGV, per germline. V was cut by 5 bases and J by 14 bases, with 18 bases left in between. The CDR3 consists of 12 residues. The CDR3 DNA reads as TGTGCCAGCAGCCTCAGGGTGGGGACGGCTACCTTC. It translates to CASSLRVGTATF.

The chain uses TRBV28 and TRBJ2-3; tentative D call: TRBD2 (6 bases). CDR1 MDHEN and CDR2 SYDVKM come from the germline V gene. V lost 1 base to trimming and J lost 0 bases, with 11 bases between them. The CDR3 sequence is 16 residues long. The CDR3 loop reads CASSLSRGGSTDTQYF. In nucleotides, the CDR3 is TGTGCCAGCAGTTTATCTAGAGGAGGGAGCACAGATACGCAGTATTTT. Full variable domain (rest looked up from reference TRBV28 and TRBJ2-3): DVKVTQSSRYLVKRTGEKVFLECVQDMDHENMFWYRQDPGLGLRLIYFSYDVKMKEKGDIPEGYSVSREKKERFSLILESASTNQTSMYLCASSLSRGGSTDTQYFGPGTRLTVL.

Of note for this clonotype: The junction departs from germline at one end; a sequencing error may be responsible. The V gene is TRBV5-6, the J gene TRBJ2-7, with D tentatively TRBD2 (5 bases). This CDR3 comprises 15 residues. CDR1 is SGHDT and CDR2 is YYEEEE in the germline V gene. The CDR3: CASSLGGAVLYEQYF. CDR3 nucleotide sequence: TGTGCCAGCAGCTTGGGGGGAGCGGTCTTGTACGAGCAGTATTTC.

About this clonotype itself: Relative to the germline gene, one junction end is altered; a read error may explain this. The chain joins TRBV13 to TRBJ2-2, with 10 nucleotides matching TRBD2. The CDR3 consists of 17 residues. The germline V gene encodes CDR1 PRHDT and CDR2 FYEKMQ (reference sequence). The CDR3 loop is CASTFSPGLAATVELFF. CDR3 nucleotide sequence: TGTGCCAGCACCTTCTCTCCTGGACTAGCGGCGACCGTGGAGCTGTTTTTT.

Details on this clonotype: At one end, the junction sequence differs from germline, possibly due to a read error. The chain couples TRBV6-1 to TRBJ1-5; D call uncertain. The CDR3 covers 16 residues. Per the germline V gene, CDR1 is MNHNS and CDR2 is SASEGT. CDR3 DNA: TGTGCCAGCAGATCGTCAGGAGAGGGTACCAATCAGCCCCAACATTTT. Encoded protein: CASRSSGEGTNQPQHF.

Worth noting for this clonotype: No conserved phenylalanine or tryptophan is present at the end of the CDR3, so a read error is the likely explanation. It is unclear where the CDR3 begins or ends on the DNA, so no DNA is shown, and the CDR3 is as TCRdb lists it. The rearrangement uses TRBV20-1 and TRBJ2-5; the D call in the table, TRBD2, was not verified against the DNA. 14 amino acids form the CDR3, both terminal residues included. The germline CDR1 and CDR2 sequences are DFQATT and SNEGSKA (reference sequence). The CDR3 is CSARTSGSFETHYS.

Judged by abundance, this clonotype is large (0.1 to 1%). In nucleotides, the CDR3 is TGTGCCAGCAGCTTGAGGAGGGGCTACGAGCAGTACTTC. Translation gives CASSLRRGYEQYF. This chain uses TRBV11-3 with TRBJ2-7; tentative D call: TRBD2 (6 bases). Germline V CDR1 and CDR2: SGHNT, YENEEA. The CDR3 has 13 amino acids. Trimming left V 3 bases short and J 3 bases short, with 9 bases between. The entire variable domain, with the rest obtained from reference TRBV11-3 and TRBJ2-7, is as follows: EAGVVQSPRYKIIEKKQPVAFWCNPISGHNTLYWYLQNLGQGPELLIRYENEEAVDDSQLPKDRFSAERLKGVDSTLKIQPAELGDSAVYLCASSLRRGYEQYFGPGTRLTVT.

A remark on this clonotype: This could be a read error, since a much larger clone is one nucleotide away. The chain combines TRBV28 with TRBJ1-1; D is perhaps TRBD1 (5 bases). Germline V gene sequence: CDR1 MDHEN, CDR2 SYDVKM. This CDR3 has 14 residues. The CDR3: CASSLIGVDTEVFF. The CDR3 nucleotides read TGTGCCAGCAGTTTAATAGGGGTGGACACTGAAGTTTTCTTT.

As regards this clonotype: With a much larger clone just one base away, this may be a read error. The chain recombines TRBV7-9 with TRBJ1-5; 9 bases are shared with TRBD1. The germline CDR1 and CDR2 sequences are SEHNR and FQNEAQ (reference sequence). The CDR3 covers 14 residues. The CDR3 loop reads CGSSIETGGQPQHF. CDR3 coding DNA: TGTGGCAGCAGCATAGAGACAGGGGGTCAGCCCCAGCATTTT.

The table lists this clonotype with a count of one. The junction departs from the called germline gene at one end, perhaps through a read error. The V gene is TRBV5-4, the J gene TRBJ2-7; D is perhaps TRBD1 (6 bases). CDR1 and CDR2 from the germline V gene are SGHNT and YYREEE (reference sequence). The CDR3 runs to 13 residues. CDR3 DNA: TGTGCCAGCATCAAAGGACAGTCCTACGAGCATTACTTC. This sequence encodes CASIKGQSYEHYF.

A note on this clonotype: A much larger clone differs from this one at a single base, so this may be a read error. This chain uses TRBV6-4 with TRBJ2-1; TRBD2 aligns across 8 bases. CDR1 is MRHNA, CDR2 SNTAGT, per germline. The CDR3 totals 14 residues. CDR3 nucleotides: TGTGCCAGCGGTGACGGGGTAGCGGGGAATGAGCAGTTCTTC. Residues: CASGDGVAGNEQFF.

Note on this clonotype: At one end the junction does not follow the germline gene, possibly because of a read error. This chain uses TRBV10-3 with TRBJ2-3; TRBD2 might be the D (5 bases). The CDR3 totals 13 residues. Looked up from germline, CDR1 is ENHRY and CDR2 is SYGVKD. CDR3 residues: CVISEPKGDMQYF. The CDR3 nucleotides are TGTGTCATCAGTGAGCCCAAGGGAGATATGCAGTATTTT.

For this clonotype: A much larger clone differs from this one at a single base, so this may be a read error. The rearrangement joins TRBV7-9 to TRBJ2-7; D not certain. The germline CDR1 and CDR2 sequences are SEHNR and FQNEAQ (reference sequence). CDR3 length equals 11 residues. The V and J ends lost 7 bases and 4 bases respectively, with 8 bases between them. The CDR3 here is CASISRYEQYF. As DNA, the CDR3 is TGTGCCAGCATCAGTAGGTACGAGCAGTACTTC.

As to this clonotype: At one of its ends the junction is not consistent with the germline gene, which may arise from a read error. The chain joins TRBV4-2 to TRBJ1-5; no definite D call. Per germline, CDR1 LGHNA and CDR2 YNFKEQ. CDR3 length: 15 residues. In DNA form, the CDR3 reads TGTGCCAGCAGCCAAGACATCACTAGCAATCAGCCCCAGTACTTT. Translated, it gives CASSQDITSNQPQYF.

This clonotype was recorded many times. The J gene is TRBJ1-2, the V gene TRBV10-3; TRBD1 aligns across 9 bases. The CDR3 is made up of 14 amino acids. With 4 bases clipped from V and 5 bases from J, the junction kept 5 bases outside the gene matches. The germline CDR1 and CDR2 sequences are ENHRY and SYGVKD. In nucleotides, the CDR3 is TGTGCCATCAGTGGGACAGACAGGGGGTATGGCTACACCTTC. Protein: CAISGTDRGYGYTF.

Worth noting for this clonotype: Relative to the germline gene, one junction end is altered; a read error may explain this. This rearrangement joins TRBV20-1 to TRBJ1-5; D may be TRBD1 (6 bases). This CDR3 region has 15 residues. The germline CDR1 and CDR2 sequences are DFQATT and SNEGSKA (reference sequence). The CDR3 sequence is CSVRARGLCDQPQHF. The CDR3 coding sequence is TGCAGTGTTAGAGCTCGGGGGCTGTGTGATCAGCCCCAGCATTTT.

A note on this clonotype: At one end, the junction sequence differs from germline, possibly due to a read error. This rearrangement joins TRBV29-1 to TRBJ2-5, with 7 nucleotides matching TRBD2. The CDR3 is 19 residues long. Per the germline V gene, CDR1 is SQVTM and CDR2 is ANQGSEA. The CDR3 spells CSVEGSRAGEKATQGTQYF. Here the CDR3 DNA reads TGCAGCGTTGAAGGCAGTCGGGCGGGAGAAAAGGCGACCCAAGGGACCCAGTACTTC.

The chain has TRBV6-1 and TRBJ2-7; possibly TRBD2 for D (5 bases). The CDR3 covers 12 residues. V lost 6 bases to trimming and J lost 3 bases, with 9 bases between them. In germline, CDR1 is MNHNS, CDR2 SASEGT. In DNA, the CDR3 is TGTGCCAGCAGATTCCGGGGCTACGAGCAGTACTTC. Protein sequence: CASRFRGYEQYF.

This clonotype was seen at least ten times. The chain is built from TRBV12-3 or TRBV12-4 and TRBJ2-1; 10 bases line up with TRBD2. J gave up 8 bases and V 5 bases, and 15 bases lay outside the gene matches. CDR3 length equals 17 residues. CDR3 sequence (DNA): TGTGCCAGCAGTCCCCACCATCTAGCGGGAGAGTCAGATGAGCAGTTCTTC. Its translation: CASSPHHLAGESDEQFF.

V and J are TRBV28 and TRBJ2-3; 16 bases match TRBD2. V gave up 9 bases and J gave up 3 bases; unmatched junction bases: 9. This CDR3 comprises 17 residues. Germline loops: CDR1 MDHEN, CDR2 SYDVKM. CDR3 protein: CASTQGTSGRGTDTQYF. The CDR3 region has the DNA TGTGCCAGTACCCAAGGGACTAGCGGGAGGGGGACAGATACGCAGTATTTT.

Turning to this clonotype: One junction end disagrees with the germline gene, perhaps due to a read error. V usage is TRBV12-3 or TRBV12-4 and J usage is TRBJ1-4, with a weak D call TRBD1 (5 bases). CDR3 size: 15 residues. CDR3 nucleotide sequence: TGTGCCAGGAGTTTTCCCACAGGAGATTATGAAAAACTGTTTTTT. This codes for CARSFPTGDYEKLFF.